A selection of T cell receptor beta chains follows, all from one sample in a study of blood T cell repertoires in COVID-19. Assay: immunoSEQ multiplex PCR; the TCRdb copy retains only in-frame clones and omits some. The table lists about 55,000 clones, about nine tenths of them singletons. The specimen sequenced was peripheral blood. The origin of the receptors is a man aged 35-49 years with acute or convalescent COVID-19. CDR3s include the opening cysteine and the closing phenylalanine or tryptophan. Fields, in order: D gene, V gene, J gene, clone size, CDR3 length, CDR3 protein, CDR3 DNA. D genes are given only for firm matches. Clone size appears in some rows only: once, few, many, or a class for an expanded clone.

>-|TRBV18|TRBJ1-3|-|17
CASSPSTTAFSGNTIYF
TGTGCCAGCTCACCCTCCACGACAGCGTTCTCTGGAAACACCATATATTTT
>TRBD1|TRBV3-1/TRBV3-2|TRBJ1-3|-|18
CASSLPRGQAFSGNTIYF
TGTGCCAGCAGCCTACCGCGGGGACAGGCCTTCTCTGGAAACACCATATATTTT
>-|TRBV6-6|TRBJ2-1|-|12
CASSSSDNEQFF
TGTGCCAGCAGTTCCTCCGACAATGAGCAGTTCTTC
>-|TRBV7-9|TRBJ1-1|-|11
CASKEGTEAFF
TGTGCCAGCAAGGAGGGAACTGAAGCTTTCTTT
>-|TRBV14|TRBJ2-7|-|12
CASSQTNYEQYF
TGTGCCAGCAGCCAAACAAACTACGAGCAGTACTTC
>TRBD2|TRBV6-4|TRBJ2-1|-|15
CASSVLAGDYNEQFF
TGTGCCAGCAGTGTGTTAGCGGGAGACTACAATGAGCAGTTCTTC
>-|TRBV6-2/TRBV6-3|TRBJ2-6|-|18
CASSPFQGTPSGANVLTF
TGTGCCAGCAGCCCTTTCCAGGGGACCCCCTCTGGGGCCAACGTCCTGACTTTC
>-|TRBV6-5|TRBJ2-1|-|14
CASTLTGSYNEQFF
TGTGCCAGCACTTTGACTGGCTCCTACAATGAGCAGTTCTTC
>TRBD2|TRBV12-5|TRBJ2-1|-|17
CASGLVNSGRAGNEQFF
TGTGCTAGTGGTTTGGTAAATAGCGGGAGGGCCGGGAATGAGCAGTTCTTC
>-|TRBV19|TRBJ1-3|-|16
CASSIDSGSTGNTIYF
TGTGCCAGTAGTATAGATTCGGGATCAACTGGAAACACCATATATTTT
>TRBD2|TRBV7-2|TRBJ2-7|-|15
CASSFRGGSEYEQYF
TGTGCCAGCAGCTTTCGTGGCGGGAGTGAATACGAGCAGTACTTC
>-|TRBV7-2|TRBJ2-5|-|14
CASSLRGQKETQYF
TGTGCCAGCAGCTTAAGGGGTCAGAAAGAGACCCAGTACTTC
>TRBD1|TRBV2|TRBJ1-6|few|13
CATAGTGQSPLHF
TGTGCCACTGCCGGGACAGGGCAATCACCCCTCCACTTT
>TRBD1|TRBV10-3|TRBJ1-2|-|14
CAISEGGQVYGYTF
TGTGCCATCAGTGAGGGGGGACAGGTATATGGCTACACCTTC
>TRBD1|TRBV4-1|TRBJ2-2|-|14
CASSDRGNTGELFF
TGCGCCAGCAGTGACAGGGGGAACACCGGGGAGCTGTTTTTT